These 30 T cell receptor beta chains share one sample of origin, sequenced in a study of cytomegalovirus exposure and HLA in healthy donors. Method: immunoSEQ multiplex PCR; TCRdb's copy keeps in-frame clones and lacks some. The table records over 200,000 clones, around 88% of them present only once. The sample was PBMCs. The receptors originated from a woman aged 18-29 years in good health and CMV-seronegative.

The chain joins TRBV27 to TRBJ1-5, with a tentative D call TRBD1 (5 bases). The CDR3 spans 13 residues. V dropped 5 bases and J dropped 6 bases, with 11 bases sitting between them. The germline gives CDR1 MNHEY, CDR2 SMNVEV (reference sequence). The CDR3 nucleotides are TGTGCCAGCAGTCGGGGGGGTTCTCAGCCCCAGCATTTT. Amino acid sequence: CASSRGGSQPQHF.

The CDR3 DNA reads TGTGCCAGCAGGGAGGGGTCGGGTCGGGATCTGGAGACCCAGTACTTC. Its protein product is CASREGSGRDLETQYF. The chain has TRBV28 and TRBJ2-5, with D perhaps TRBD2 (6 bases). This CDR3 spans 16 amino acids. Trimming left V 6 bases short and J 5 bases short, with 22 bases between. Germline V gene data show CDR1 as MDHEN and CDR2 as SYDVKM.

The chain combines TRBV7-3 with TRBJ2-7, with a possible D match to TRBD2 (5 bases). V dropped 2 bases and J dropped 2 bases, with 13 bases sitting between them. The length of the CDR3 is 15 residues. Germline CDR1 is SGHTA and CDR2 is FQGTGA. Here the CDR3 reads CASSLHPDLTYEQYF. CDR3 DNA: TGTGCCAGCAGCTTACACCCGGACTTAACCTACGAGCAGTACTTC.

The rearrangement joins TRBV27 to TRBJ1-1; a possible D gene is TRBD1 (5 bases). V gave up 5 bases and J gave up 2 bases, with 12 bases separating them. The CDR3 sequence is 14 residues long. Germline CDR1 and CDR2: MNHEY and SMNVEV (reference sequence). The CDR3 DNA sequence: TGTGCCAGCAGTCAAAGACAGACCAACACTGAAGCTTTCTTT. It codes for CASSQRQTNTEAFF.

The chain recombines TRBV20-1 with TRBJ2-7; 13 nucleotides agree with TRBD2. Germline lookup yields CDR1 DFQATT and CDR2 SNEGSKA (reference sequence). The CDR3 covers 11 residues. In DNA form, the CDR3 reads TGCAGAGGACTAGCGGGAGACGAGCAGTACTTC. It yields the protein CRGLAGDEQYF.

This chain connects TRBV19 to TRBJ1-2, with D tentatively TRBD1 (6 bases). V lost 3 bases, J lost 3 bases, and 11 bases lay in between. The CDR3 length is 14 residues. The germline gives CDR1 LNHDA, CDR2 SQIVND (reference sequence). CDR3 bases: TGTGCCAGTAGTATCAGGGGCGATTACTATGGCTACACCTTC. This encodes CASSIRGDYYGYTF.

The chain carries TRBV21-1 and TRBJ2-3; TRBD2 is taken as the D call from the table, unchecked against the DNA. TRBV21-1 constitutes a pseudogene. The CDR3 totals 14 residues. CDR3 coding DNA: TGTGCCAGCACTGTAGCGGGCCCCGCAGATACGCAGTATTTT. It translates to CASTVAGPADTQYF.

This clone was recorded once. The rearrangement uses TRBV27 and TRBJ1-2; D unresolved. This CDR3 is 16 amino acids long. Trimming shortened V by 1 base and J by 1 base, and 13 bases separated the two germline ends. Germline V gene sequence: CDR1 MNHEY, CDR2 SMNVEV (reference sequence). CDR3 sequence (DNA): TGTGCCAGCAGTTTATTGGGAGGGTTTGGTAACTATGGCTACACCTTC. Translated, it gives CASSLLGGFGNYGYTF.

The chain employs TRBV27 and TRBJ2-3; D is uncertain. Per germline, CDR1 MNHEY and CDR2 SMNVEV (reference sequence). Trimming stripped 2 bases from V and 4 bases from J, with 10 bases between. The CDR3 is 14 residues long. CDR3 sequence: CASSLLARPDTQYF. Written as DNA, the CDR3 is TGTGCCAGCAGTTTACTGGCTAGACCAGATACGCAGTATTTT.

The chain couples TRBV5-5 to TRBJ2-1; a possible D gene is TRBD1 (6 bases). V dropped 6 bases and J dropped 5 bases, with 12 bases sitting between them. The CDR3 length is 13 residues. The germline gives CDR1 SGHKS, CDR2 YYEKEE (reference sequence). The CDR3 region has the DNA TGTGCCAGCACCCCGGGACAAGACAATGAGCAGTTCTTC. Amino acids: CASTPGQDNEQFF.

This clone has just one count. The rearrangement joins TRBV30 to TRBJ2-6, with D perhaps TRBD1 (5 bases). Trimming cost V 4 bases and J 0 bases, with 7 bases left between them. Germline lookup yields CDR1 GTSNPN and CDR2 SVGIG (reference sequence). This CDR3 is built from 14 residues. Written as DNA, the CDR3 is TGTGCCTGGACAACAGGCTCTGGGGCCAACGTCCTGACTTTC. It specifies CAWTTGSGANVLTF.

The rearrangement links TRBV6-5 to TRBJ1-1; D might be TRBD1 (5 bases). Germline V gene data show CDR1 as MNHEY and CDR2 as SVGAGI. The ends were cut back, 6 bases at V and 4 bases at J, with 12 bases in the middle. The CDR3 runs 13 residues. The CDR3 reads CASSLRAGTEAFF. As DNA, the CDR3 is TGTGCCAGCAGCCTCAGGGCTGGCACTGAAGCTTTCTTT.

The rearrangement links TRBV5-1 to TRBJ1-2; no firm D call. Per germline, CDR1 SGHRS and CDR2 YFSETQ. CDR3 length equals 12 residues. V shed 3 bases and J shed 8 bases, with 11 bases lying between them. CDR3 loop: CASSWEEDGYTF. DNA for the CDR3: TGCGCCAGCAGCTGGGAGGAGGACGGCTACACCTTC.

This chain uses TRBV7-2 with TRBJ2-1; 8 nucleotides agree with TRBD2. The V and J ends lost 5 bases and 7 bases, in that order; junction bases with no gene match: 10. Germline V gives CDR1 SGHTA, CDR2 FQGNSA. CDR3 size: 15 residues. In nucleotides, the CDR3 is TGTGCCAGCAGCCCGGGAGGGGAAGCGGATAATGAGCAGTTCTTC. Its translation: CASSPGGEADNEQFF. The full variable domain, in which reference TRBV7-2 and TRBJ2-1 provide the parts outside the CDR3, is GAGVSQSPSNKVTEKGKDVELRCDPISGHTALYWYRQSLGQGLEFLIYFQGNSAPDKSGLPSDRFSAERTGGSVSTLTIQRTQQEDSAVYLCASSPGGEADNEQFFGPGTRLTVL.

The chain carries TRBV29-1 and TRBJ2-4; TRBD1 might be the D (6 bases). Germline V lookup: CDR1 SQVTM, CDR2 ANQGSEA. Trimming pared 6 bases from V and 0 bases from J, leaving 12 bases between. The CDR3 is 14 amino acids. This CDR3 is CSVSAGEAKNIQYF. The DNA of the CDR3 is TGCAGCGTCTCGGCAGGGGAAGCCAAAAACATTCAGTACTTC.

This clone was picked up one time. The chain joins TRBV28 to TRBJ2-7, with 10 bases that match TRBD1. Germline CDR1 is MDHEN and CDR2 is SYDVKM. V lost 5 bases to trimming and J lost 2 bases; unmatched junction nucleotides: 12. The CDR3 has 17 amino acids. The CDR3 protein is CASSPLSGTGVPYEQYF. The CDR3 bases are TGTGCCAGCAGTCCCCTCTCCGGGACAGGGGTGCCCTACGAGCAGTACTTC.

V and J are TRBV28 and TRBJ2-5; TRBD2 aligns across 8 bases. CDR3 length equals 16 residues. Trimming at V came to 3 bases and at J to 5 bases, leaving 11 bases not matched to a gene. The germline V gene has CDR1 MDHEN and CDR2 SYDVKM. Written as DNA, the CDR3 is TGTGCCAGCAGTTTCGGTGATAGCGGGACCCCGGAGACCCAGTACTTC. Translating it yields CASSFGDSGTPETQYF.

A remark on this clone: The same CDR3 can be traced to other DNA sequences in this sample. The J gene is TRBJ2-3, the V gene TRBV7-9, with D uncertain. CDR1 and CDR2 from the germline V gene are SEHNR and FQNEAQ (reference sequence). Trimming shortened V by 1 base and J by 0 bases, and 5 bases separated the two germline ends. The CDR3 has 14 residues. DNA of the CDR3: TGTGCCAGCAGCTTAGGGCGGAGCACAGATACGCAGTATTTT. Protein product: CASSLGRSTDTQYF.

This clone was observed a handful of times. This chain's CDR3 is CASSTRDRGDTEAFF. The CDR3 region has the DNA TGTGCCAGTAGTACCCGGGACAGGGGCGACACTGAAGCTTTCTTT. The V call is TRBV19, the J call TRBJ1-1; 10 positions agree with TRBD1. The CDR3 loop spans 15 amino acids. From germline, CDR1 is LNHDA and CDR2 SQIVND (reference sequence). Unmatched junction bases numbered 5, after V lost 4 bases and J lost 3 bases.

This chain joins TRBV19 and TRBJ1-1; D may be TRBD1 (5 bases). Germline V gene lookup returns CDR1 LNHDA and CDR2 SQIVND (reference sequence). V lost 8 bases and J 5 bases, leaving 9 bases between the germline ends. The CDR3 length is 11 residues. CDR3 DNA: TGTGCCAGTCCCAGGGATACTGAAGCTTTCTTT. This gives the protein CASPRDTEAFF.

The chain uses TRBV6-1 and TRBJ2-3; TRBD2 matches at 7 bases. The germline CDR1 and CDR2 sequences are MNHNS and SASEGT. CDR3 length equals 16 residues. After removal of 0 bases from V and 2 bases from J, the junction contained 5 bases not matched to a gene. The CDR3 loop reads CASSEALAEVTDTQYF. The CDR3 DNA reads TGTGCCAGCAGTGAAGCTCTAGCGGAAGTCACAGATACGCAGTATTTT.

The rearrangement uses TRBV7-9 and TRBJ2-5; possible D gene TRBD1, 6 bases. The CDR3 loop spans 17 amino acids. Germline values: CDR1 SEHNR, CDR2 FQNEAQ (reference sequence). V gave up 1 base and J gave up 3 bases, with 18 bases separating them. CDR3 coding DNA: TGTGCCAGCAGCTTAGGACCGATTCGGACAGACGAAGAGACCCAGTACTTC. It specifies CASSLGPIRTDEETQYF.

The count of this clone is one. The genes are TRBV7-6 and TRBJ1-5, with TRBD1 matching 8 bases. J was trimmed by 0 bases and V by 4 bases; bases with no gene match: 2. The CDR3 is 15 amino acids. Germline CDR1 is SGHVS and CDR2 is FNYEAQ. CDR3 sequence (DNA): TGTGCCAGCAGCTCCGGGACAGGTAGCAATCAGCCCCAGCATTTT. It encodes CASSSGTGSNQPQHF. Combining the CDR3 with reference TRBV7-6 and TRBJ1-5 gives the whole variable domain GAGVSQSPRYKVTKRGQDVALRCDPISGHVSLYWYRQALGQGPEFLTYFNYEAQQDKSGLPNDRFSAERPEGSISTLTIQRTEQRDSAMYRCASSSGTGSNQPQHFGDGTRLSIL.

This chain uses TRBV28 with TRBJ1-1, with no clear D. CDR1 and CDR2 from the germline V gene are MDHEN and SYDVKM. V was pared by 3 bases and J by 1 base, with 12 bases between. This CDR3 is 15 amino acids long. The DNA for the CDR3 is TGTGCCAGCAGTTTGGGCCGGGGTCGGAACACTGAAGCTTTCTTT. This codes for CASSLGRGRNTEAFF.

To note about this clone: One end of the junction varies from germline; a read error may be responsible. V is TRBV28 and J is TRBJ1-5, with D possibly being TRBD1 (5 bases). The CDR3 loop spans 16 amino acids. Per germline, CDR1 MDHEN and CDR2 SYDVKM. The CDR3 spells CTSSKWGVRGDQPQHF. In DNA, the CDR3 is TGTACCAGCAGCAAGTGGGGGGTGCGAGGAGATCAGCCCCAGCATTTT.

V usage is TRBV7-8 and J usage is TRBJ2-5, with 8 bases identical to TRBD2. Germline CDR1 SGHVS, CDR2 FQNEAQ. This CDR3 is 15 amino acids long. V gave up 7 bases and J gave up 1 base; unmatched junction bases: 8. The CDR3 DNA follows: TGTGCCAGCACCCACCCCGGGAGGGGCCAAGAGACCCAGTACTTC. This sequence encodes CASTHPGRGQETQYF.

The chain employs TRBV7-2 and TRBJ1-1; 8 bases fit TRBD1. Trimming removed 1 base from V and 12 bases from J; junction bases left unmatched: 4. There are 12 residues in the CDR3. CDR1 is SGHTA, CDR2 FQGNSA, per germline. In DNA, the CDR3 is TGTGCCAGCAGCTTAGGGACAGGGACAACTTTCTTT. Amino acids: CASSLGTGTTFF.

DNA for the CDR3: TGTGCCAGCAGGGTTGGGACAGCTAGCTCCTACGAGCAGTACTTC. It yields the protein CASRVGTASSYEQYF. This chain uses TRBV6-5 with TRBJ2-7, with TRBD1 matching over 7 bases. Germline V gene data show CDR1 as MNHEY and CDR2 as SVGAGI. V trimming: 6 bases; J trimming: 0 bases; junction bases outside the gene matches: 8. The CDR3 spans 15 residues.

This chain uses TRBV28 with TRBJ2-7; TRBD1 is a possible D gene (7 bases). Germline values: CDR1 MDHEN, CDR2 SYDVKM. Trimming cost V 3 bases and J 0 bases, with 15 bases left between them. This CDR3 comprises 16 residues. The CDR3 loop is CASSFPRQGGSYEQYF. For the CDR3, the DNA is TGTGCCAGCAGTTTTCCCCGACAGGGAGGCTCCTACGAGCAGTACTTC.

This sequence joins TRBV27 and TRBJ2-7, with 8 positions matching TRBD2. There are 17 residues in the CDR3. Germline CDR1 reads MNHEY; CDR2 reads SMNVEV (reference sequence). V dropped 2 bases and J dropped 0; count of bases not matched to a gene: 9. CDR3 sequence: CASSLSSGNQYSYEQYF. The CDR3 bases are TGTGCCAGCAGTTTAAGTAGCGGGAACCAGTACTCCTACGAGCAGTACTTC.